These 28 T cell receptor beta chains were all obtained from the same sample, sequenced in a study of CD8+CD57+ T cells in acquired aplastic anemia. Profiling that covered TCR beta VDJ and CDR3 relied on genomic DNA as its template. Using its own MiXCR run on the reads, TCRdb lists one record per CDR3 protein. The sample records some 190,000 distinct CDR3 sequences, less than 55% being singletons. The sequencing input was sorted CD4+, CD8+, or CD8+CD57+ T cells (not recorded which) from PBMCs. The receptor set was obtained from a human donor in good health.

CDR3 nucleotide sequence: TGTGCCAGCAGTGAGGCAGGGACAACCTCTGGAAACACCATATATTTT. It encodes CASSEAGTTSGNTIYF. V usage is TRBV2 and J usage is TRBJ1-3, with D maybe TRBD1 (6 bases). V lost 3 bases and J 0 bases, leaving 12 bases between the germline ends. From germline, CDR1 is SNHLY and CDR2 FYNNEI. There are 16 residues in the CDR3.

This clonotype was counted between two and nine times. CDR3 protein: CASSRVGGADTQYF. For the CDR3, the DNA is TGTGCCAGCAGCCGCGTGGGGGGGGCAGATACGCAGTATTTT. The V call is TRBV5-8, the J call TRBJ2-3; 7 bases map to TRBD2. The germline V gene encodes CDR1 SGHTS and CDR2 YDEGEE. CDR3 length: 14 residues. V lost 4 bases to trimming and J lost 4 bases; unmatched junction nucleotides: 6.

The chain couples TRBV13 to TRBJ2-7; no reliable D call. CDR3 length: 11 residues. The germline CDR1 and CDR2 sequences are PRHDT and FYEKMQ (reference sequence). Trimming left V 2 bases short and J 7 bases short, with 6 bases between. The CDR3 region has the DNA TGTGCCAGCAGCTTAAGGGTAGAGCAGTACTTC. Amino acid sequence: CASSLRVEQYF.

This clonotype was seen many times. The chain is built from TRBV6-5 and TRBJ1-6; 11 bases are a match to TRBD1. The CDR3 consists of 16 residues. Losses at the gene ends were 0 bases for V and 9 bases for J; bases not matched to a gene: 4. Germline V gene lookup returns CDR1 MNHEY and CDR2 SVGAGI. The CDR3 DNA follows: TGTGCCAGCAGTTACTCATCCGGGACAGGGGGTTCACCCCTCCACTTT. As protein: CASSYSSGTGGSPLHF.

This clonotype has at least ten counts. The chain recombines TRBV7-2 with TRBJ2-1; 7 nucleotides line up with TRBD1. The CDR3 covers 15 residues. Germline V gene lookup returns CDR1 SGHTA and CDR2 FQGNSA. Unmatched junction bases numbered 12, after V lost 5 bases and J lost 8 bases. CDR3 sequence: CASSPRPGGSHEQFF. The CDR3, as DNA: TGTGCCAGCAGCCCCCGACCAGGGGGTTCGCATGAGCAGTTCTTC.

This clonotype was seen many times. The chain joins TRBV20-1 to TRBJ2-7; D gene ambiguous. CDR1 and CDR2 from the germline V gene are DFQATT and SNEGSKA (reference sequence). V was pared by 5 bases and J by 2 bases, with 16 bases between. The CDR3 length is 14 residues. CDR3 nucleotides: TGCAGTGCTGGGTTGTCTCCTTCCCCCTACGAGCAGTACTTC. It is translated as CSAGLSPSPYEQYF.

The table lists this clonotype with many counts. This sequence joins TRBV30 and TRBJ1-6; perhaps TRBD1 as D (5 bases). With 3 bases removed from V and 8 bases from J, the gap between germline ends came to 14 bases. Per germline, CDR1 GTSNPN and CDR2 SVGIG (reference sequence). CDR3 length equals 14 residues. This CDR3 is CAWRAPRDDSPLHF. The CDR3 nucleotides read TGTGCCTGGAGAGCACCCCGGGACGATTCACCCCTCCACTTT.

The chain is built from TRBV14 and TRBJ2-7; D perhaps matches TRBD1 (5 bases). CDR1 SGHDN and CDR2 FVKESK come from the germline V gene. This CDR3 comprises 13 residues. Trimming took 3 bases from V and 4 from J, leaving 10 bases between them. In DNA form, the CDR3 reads TGTGCCAGCAGCCACGCAGGGCGGTACGAGCAGTACTTC. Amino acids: CASSHAGRYEQYF.

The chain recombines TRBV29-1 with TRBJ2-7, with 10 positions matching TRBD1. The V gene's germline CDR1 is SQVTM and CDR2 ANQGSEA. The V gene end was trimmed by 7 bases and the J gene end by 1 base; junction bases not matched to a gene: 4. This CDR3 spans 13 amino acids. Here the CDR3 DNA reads TGCAGCGGTCAGGGACAGGGGTCCTACGAGCAGTACTTC. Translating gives CSGQGQGSYEQYF.

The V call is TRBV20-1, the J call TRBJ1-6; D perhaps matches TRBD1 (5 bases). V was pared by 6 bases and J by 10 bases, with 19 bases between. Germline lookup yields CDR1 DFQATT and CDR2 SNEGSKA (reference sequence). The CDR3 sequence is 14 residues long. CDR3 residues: CSAPAGQGGSPLHF. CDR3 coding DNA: TGCAGTGCCCCGGCAGGCCAGGGAGGGTCACCCCTCCACTTT.

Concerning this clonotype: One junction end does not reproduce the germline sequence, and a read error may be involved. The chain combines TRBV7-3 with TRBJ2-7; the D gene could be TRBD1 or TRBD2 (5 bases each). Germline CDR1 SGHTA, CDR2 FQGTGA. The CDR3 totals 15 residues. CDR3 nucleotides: TGTGCCATCAGCTCATCAAGGGACGCCTCCTACGAGCAGTACTTC. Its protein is CAISSSRDASYEQYF.

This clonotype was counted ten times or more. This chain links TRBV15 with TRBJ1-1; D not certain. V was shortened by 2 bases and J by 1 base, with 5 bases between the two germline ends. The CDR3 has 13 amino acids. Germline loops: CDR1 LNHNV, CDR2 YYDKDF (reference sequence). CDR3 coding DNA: TGTGCCACCAGCAGATCAGGGAACACTGAAGCTTTCTTT. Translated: CATSRSGNTEAFF.

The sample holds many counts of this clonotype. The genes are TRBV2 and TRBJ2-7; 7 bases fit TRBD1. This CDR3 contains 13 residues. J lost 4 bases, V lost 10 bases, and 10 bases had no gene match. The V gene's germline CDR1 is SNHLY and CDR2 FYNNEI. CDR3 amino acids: CATRPDRQYEQYF. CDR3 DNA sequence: TGTGCCACCCGACCGGACAGGCAATACGAGCAGTACTTC.

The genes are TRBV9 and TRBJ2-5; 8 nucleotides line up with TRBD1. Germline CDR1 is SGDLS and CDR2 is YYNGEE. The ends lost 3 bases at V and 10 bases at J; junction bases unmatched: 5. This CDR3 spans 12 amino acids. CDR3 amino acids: CASSATGEGQYF. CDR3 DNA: TGTGCCAGCAGCGCGACAGGGGAAGGCCAGTACTTC.

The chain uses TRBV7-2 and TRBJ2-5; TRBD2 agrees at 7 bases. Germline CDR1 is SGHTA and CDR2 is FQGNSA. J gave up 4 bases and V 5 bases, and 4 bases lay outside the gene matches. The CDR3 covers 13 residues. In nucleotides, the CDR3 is TGTGCCAGCAGCGTTAGCGGGTCAGAGACCCAGTACTTC. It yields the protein CASSVSGSETQYF.

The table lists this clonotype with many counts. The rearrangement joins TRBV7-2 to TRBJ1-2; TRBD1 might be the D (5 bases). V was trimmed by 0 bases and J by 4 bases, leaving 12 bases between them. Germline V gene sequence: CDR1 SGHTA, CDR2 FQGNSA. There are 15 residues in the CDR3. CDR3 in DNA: TGTGCCAGCAGCTTAGCACCCGGGCAGGGCTATGGCTACACCTTC. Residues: CASSLAPGQGYGYTF.

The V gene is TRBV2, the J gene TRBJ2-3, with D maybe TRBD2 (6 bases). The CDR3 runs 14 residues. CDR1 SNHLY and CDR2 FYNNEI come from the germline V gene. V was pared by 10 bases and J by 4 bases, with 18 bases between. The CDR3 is CAILGAGTPDTQYF. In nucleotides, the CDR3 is TGTGCCATCCTAGGGGCGGGGACTCCAGATACGCAGTATTTT.

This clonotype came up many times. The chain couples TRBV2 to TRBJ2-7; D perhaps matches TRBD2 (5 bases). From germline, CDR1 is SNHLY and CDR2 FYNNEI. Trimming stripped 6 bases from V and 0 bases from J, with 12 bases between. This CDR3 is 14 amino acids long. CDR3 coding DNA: TGTGCCAGCAGACTAGTTGAATCCTCCTACGAGCAGTACTTC. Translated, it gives CASRLVESSYEQYF.

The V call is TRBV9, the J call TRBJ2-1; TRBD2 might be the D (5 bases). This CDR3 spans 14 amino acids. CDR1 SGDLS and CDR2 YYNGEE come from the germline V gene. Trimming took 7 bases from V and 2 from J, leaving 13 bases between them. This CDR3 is CASSPGSTYNEQFF. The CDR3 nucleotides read TGTGCCAGCTCACCTGGGAGTACCTACAATGAGCAGTTCTTC.

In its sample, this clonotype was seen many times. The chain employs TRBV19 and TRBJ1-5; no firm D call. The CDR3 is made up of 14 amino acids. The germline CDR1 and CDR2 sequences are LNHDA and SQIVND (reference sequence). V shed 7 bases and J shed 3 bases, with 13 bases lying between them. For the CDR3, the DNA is TGTGCCAGTAAGGGCCCCACTTCCAATCAGCCCCAGCATTTT. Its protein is CASKGPTSNQPQHF. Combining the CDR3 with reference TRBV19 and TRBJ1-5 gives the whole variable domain DGGITQSPKYLFRKEGQNVTLSCEQNLNHDAMYWYRQDPGQGLRLIYYSQIVNDFQKGDIAEGYSVSREKKESFPLTVTSAQKNPTAFYLCASKGPTSNQPQHFGDGTRLSIL.

The CDR3: CASSPSGTYEQYF. The CDR3 coding sequence is TGTGCCAGCAGCCCGAGCGGGACCTACGAGCAGTACTTC. The J gene is TRBJ2-7, the V gene TRBV7-8, with 7 bases aligning to TRBD2. V was clipped by 5 bases and J by 2 bases; unmatched bases: 3. The germline CDR1 and CDR2 sequences are SGHVS and FQNEAQ. The CDR3 is 13 amino acids.

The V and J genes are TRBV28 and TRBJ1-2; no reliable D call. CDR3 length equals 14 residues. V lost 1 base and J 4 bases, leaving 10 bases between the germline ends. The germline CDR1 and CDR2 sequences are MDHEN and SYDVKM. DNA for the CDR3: TGTGCCAGCAGTTTATCCCCAGGCAGCTATGGCTACACCTTC. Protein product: CASSLSPGSYGYTF.

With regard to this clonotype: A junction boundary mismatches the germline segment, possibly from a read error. The DNA for the CDR3 is TGCAGCGTCGGACTAGCGGGGCTCGGCAATCGGCCCCAGCATTTT. This sequence encodes CSVGLAGLGNRPQHF. The chain combines TRBV29-1 with TRBJ1-5; D is possibly TRBD1 (5 bases). Per the germline V gene, CDR1 is SQVTM and CDR2 is ANQGSEA. This CDR3 spans 15 amino acids.

The CDR3 sequence: CASSEERETGELFF. The DNA for the CDR3 is TGTGCCAGCAGTGAAGAGCGGGAGACCGGGGAGCTGTTTTTT. This chain links TRBV2 with TRBJ2-2, with 8 nucleotides matching TRBD2. CDR1 and CDR2 (germline): SNHLY, FYNNEI. This CDR3 is built from 14 residues. J gave up 5 bases and V 1 base, and 0 bases lay outside the gene matches.

CDR3 sequence: CASSPDYEQYF. CDR3 nucleotide sequence: TGTGCCAGCAGCCCCGATTACGAGCAGTACTTC. This chain uses TRBV7-3 with TRBJ2-7; unclear D gene. Germline V CDR1 and CDR2: SGHTA, FQGTGA. This CDR3 spans 11 amino acids. V lost 5 bases to trimming and J lost 4 bases, with 6 bases between them.

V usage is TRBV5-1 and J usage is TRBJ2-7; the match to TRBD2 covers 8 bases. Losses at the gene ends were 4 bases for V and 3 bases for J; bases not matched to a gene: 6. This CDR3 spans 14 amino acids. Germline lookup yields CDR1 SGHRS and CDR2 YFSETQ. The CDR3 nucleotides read TGCGCCAGCAGCGTTAGCGGGGCTAACTACGAGCAGTACTTC. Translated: CASSVSGANYEQYF.

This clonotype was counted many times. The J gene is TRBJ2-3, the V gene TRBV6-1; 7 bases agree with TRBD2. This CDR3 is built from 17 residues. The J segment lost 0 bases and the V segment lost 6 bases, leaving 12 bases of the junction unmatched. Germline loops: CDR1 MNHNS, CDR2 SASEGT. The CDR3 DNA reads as TGTGCCAGCAGGAACAGAGTAAATAGCGGGAGCACAGATACGCAGTATTTT. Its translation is CASRNRVNSGSTDTQYF.

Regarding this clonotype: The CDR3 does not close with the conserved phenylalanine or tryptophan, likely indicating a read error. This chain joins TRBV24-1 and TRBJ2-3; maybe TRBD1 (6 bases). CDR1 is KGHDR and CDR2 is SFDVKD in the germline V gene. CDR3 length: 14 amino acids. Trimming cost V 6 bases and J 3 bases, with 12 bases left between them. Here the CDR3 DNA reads TGTGCCACCAGTAATCCAGGGGCTACAGATACGCAGTATCTT. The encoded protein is CATSNPGATDTQYL.